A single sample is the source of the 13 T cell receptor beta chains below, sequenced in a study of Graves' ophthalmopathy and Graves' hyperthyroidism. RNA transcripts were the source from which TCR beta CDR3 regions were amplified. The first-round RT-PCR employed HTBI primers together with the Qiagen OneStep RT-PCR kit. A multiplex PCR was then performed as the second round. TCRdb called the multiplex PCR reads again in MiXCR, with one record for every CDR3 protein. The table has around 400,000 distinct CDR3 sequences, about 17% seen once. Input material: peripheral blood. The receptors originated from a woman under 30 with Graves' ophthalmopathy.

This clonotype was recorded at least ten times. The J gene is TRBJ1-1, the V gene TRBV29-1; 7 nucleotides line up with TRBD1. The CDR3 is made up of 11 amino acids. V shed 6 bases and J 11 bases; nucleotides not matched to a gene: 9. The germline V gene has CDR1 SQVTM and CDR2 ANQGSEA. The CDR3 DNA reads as TGCAGCGTGACCCGACAGGGACAGGCTTTCTTT. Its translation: CSVTRQGQAFF.

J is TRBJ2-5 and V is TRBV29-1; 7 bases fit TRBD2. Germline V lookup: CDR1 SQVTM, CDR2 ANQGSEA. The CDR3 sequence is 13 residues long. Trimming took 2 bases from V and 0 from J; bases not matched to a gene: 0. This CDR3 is CSVELADQETQYF. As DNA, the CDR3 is TGCAGCGTTGAACTAGCGGACCAAGAGACCCAGTACTTC.

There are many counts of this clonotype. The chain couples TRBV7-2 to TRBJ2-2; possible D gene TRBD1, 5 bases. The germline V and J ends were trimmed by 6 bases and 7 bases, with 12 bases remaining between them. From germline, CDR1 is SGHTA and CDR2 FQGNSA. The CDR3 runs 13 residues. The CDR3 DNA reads TGTGCCAGCAGGGTCGGACATTTCGGGGAGCTGTTTTTT. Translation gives CASRVGHFGELFF.

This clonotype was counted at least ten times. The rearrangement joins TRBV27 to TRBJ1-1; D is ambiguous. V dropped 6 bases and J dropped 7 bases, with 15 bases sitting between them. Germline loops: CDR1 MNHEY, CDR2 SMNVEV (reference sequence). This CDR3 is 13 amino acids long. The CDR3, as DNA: TGTGCCAGCAGCCCAACGGCAGAGTATGAAGCTTTCTTT. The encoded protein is CASSPTAEYEAFF.

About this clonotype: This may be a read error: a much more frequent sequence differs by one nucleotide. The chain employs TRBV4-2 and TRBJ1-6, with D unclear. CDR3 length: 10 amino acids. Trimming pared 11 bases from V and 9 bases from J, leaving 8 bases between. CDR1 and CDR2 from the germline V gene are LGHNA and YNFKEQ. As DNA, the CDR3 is TGTGCCGGCGGGGTTTCACCCCTCCACTTT. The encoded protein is CAGGVSPLHF.

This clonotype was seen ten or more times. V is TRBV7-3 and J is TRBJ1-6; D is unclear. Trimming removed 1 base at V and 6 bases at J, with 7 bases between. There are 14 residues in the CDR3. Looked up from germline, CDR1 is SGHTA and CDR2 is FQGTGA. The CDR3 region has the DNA TGTGCCAGCAGCTTAATGGGTGTTAATTCACCCCTCCACTTT. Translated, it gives CASSLMGVNSPLHF.

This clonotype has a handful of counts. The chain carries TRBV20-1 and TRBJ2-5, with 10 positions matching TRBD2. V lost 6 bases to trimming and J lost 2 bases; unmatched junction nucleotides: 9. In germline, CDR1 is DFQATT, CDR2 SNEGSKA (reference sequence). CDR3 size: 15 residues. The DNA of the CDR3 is TGCAGTGCCAGTACCGGGACTAGCGATCAAGAGACCCAGTACTTC. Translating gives CSASTGTSDQETQYF.

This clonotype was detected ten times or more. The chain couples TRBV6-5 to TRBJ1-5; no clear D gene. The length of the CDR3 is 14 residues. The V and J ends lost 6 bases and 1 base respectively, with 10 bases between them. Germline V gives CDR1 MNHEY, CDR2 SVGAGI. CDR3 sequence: CASRPELSNQPQHF. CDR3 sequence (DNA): TGTGCCAGCAGGCCAGAGTTGAGCAATCAGCCCCAGCATTTT.

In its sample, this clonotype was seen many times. The CDR3 loop reads CASSLATPSGVYGYTF. In nucleotides, the CDR3 is TGTGCCAGCAGCCTAGCGACCCCGTCCGGGGTCTATGGCTACACCTTC. This chain links TRBV9 with TRBJ1-2; D is unclear. The V end was cut by 4 bases, the J end by 4 bases, with 20 bases between. The CDR3 covers 16 residues. The V gene's germline CDR1 is SGDLS and CDR2 YYNGEE.

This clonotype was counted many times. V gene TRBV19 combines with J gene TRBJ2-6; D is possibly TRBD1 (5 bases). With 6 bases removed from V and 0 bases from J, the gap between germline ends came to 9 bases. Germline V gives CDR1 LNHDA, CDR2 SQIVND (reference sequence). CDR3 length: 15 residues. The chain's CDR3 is CASSRRGSGANVLTF. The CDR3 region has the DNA TGTGCCAGTAGCAGAAGGGGCTCTGGGGCCAACGTCCTGACTTTC.

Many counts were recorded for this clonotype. DNA of the CDR3: TGTGCCAGCTCACCCCTCCGGCAGGGATGGGTAGGGGAAAACATTCAGTACTTC. As protein: CASSPLRQGWVGENIQYF. The chain joins TRBV18 to TRBJ2-4, with a tentative D call TRBD1 (5 bases). CDR3 size: 18 residues. The V end was cut by 3 bases, the J end by 5 bases, with 23 bases between. Germline CDR1 KGHSH, CDR2 LQKENI.

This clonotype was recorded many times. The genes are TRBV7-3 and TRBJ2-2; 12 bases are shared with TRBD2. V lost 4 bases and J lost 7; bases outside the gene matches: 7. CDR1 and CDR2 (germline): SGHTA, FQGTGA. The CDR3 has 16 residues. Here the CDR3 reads CASSSPLAGGNGELFF. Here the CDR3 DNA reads TGTGCCAGCAGCTCCCCACTAGCGGGGGGAAACGGGGAGCTGTTTTTT. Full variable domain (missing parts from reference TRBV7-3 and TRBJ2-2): GAGVSQTPSNKVTEKGKYVELRCDPISGHTALYWYRQSLGQGPEFLIYFQGTGAADDSGLPNDRFFAVRPEGSVSTLKIQRTERGDSAVYLCASSSPLAGGNGELFFGEGSRLTVL.

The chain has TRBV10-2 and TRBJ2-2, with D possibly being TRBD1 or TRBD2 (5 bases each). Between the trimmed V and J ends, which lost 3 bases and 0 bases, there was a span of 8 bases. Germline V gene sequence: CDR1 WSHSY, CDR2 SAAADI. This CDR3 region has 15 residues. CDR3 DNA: TGCGCCAGCAGTGATCGGGGCGCGAACACCGGGGAGCTGTTTTTT. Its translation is CASSDRGANTGELFF.